This TCR beta chain was captured in a study of cytotoxic CD8 clonotypes in ibrutinib-treated CLL (dated by TCRdb to about 2021). Turning to the overall study: The cohort had 11 relapsed/refractory and more than 14 treatment-naive patients; some 17 were IGHV unmutated. Of the approximately 86 people in the trial, approximately 28 had longitudinal samples available. Cryopreserved peripheral blood mononuclear cells were collected at three points: before therapy, at response, and at either sustained remission or disease progression. Response samples were taken after a median of approximately a year on treatment, ranging from about 6 to 36 months. Partial responses were observed in 24 patients and complete responses in 2; after a median follow-up of roughly 62 months, remission was maintained in approximately 14 patients and progression was observed in approximately 12. On average, each sample had 255,043 productive templates and 94,082 productive rearrangements.

A MiSeq instrument was used for deep resolution sequencing, which targeted depths ranging from 1 in 1 million up to 1 in 200,000 T cells, with coverage averaging 10x for each clonotype. The immunoSEQ hsTCRB Kit was used to generate the TCR beta libraries. Concerning the study's data processing: ImmunoSEQ Data Assistant and ImmunoSEQ Analyzer were used for data analysis, and V, D and J genes were assigned according to IMGT definitions. Clonality, which ranges from 0 to 1, was calculated by subtracting the normalized Shannon entropy of productive rearrangement frequencies from one. Only overrepresented clonotypes making up at least 0.05% of each patient's repertoire were included in the public clonotype analysis. About a dozen age-matched healthy donor repertoires from immuneACCESS were used as controls for clonality. The clones in this table, taken by TCRdb from immuneACCESS, are in-frame only. Not every clone is retained; where verified, under half of the shortfall comes from an unresolved V gene, and the cause of the rest is unknown. The DNA was the basis for D and trimming; V, J and clone size are from that table. The sample yields some 84,000 clones; around 84% were counted once. Roughly 5% of the sample is held by the ten biggest clonotypes.

For TCR beta library preparation, about 2 micrograms of genomic DNA were isolated from cryopreserved PBMCs. Longitudinal blood samples from CLL patients on ibrutinib monotherapy underwent high-throughput TCR beta sequencing. The patients took part in an open-label, single-center phase 2 trial of ibrutinib monotherapy. Study-wide conclusions, independent of this receptor: Public clonotypes were rare and either shrank or stayed stable during treatment, and the rise in clonality at ibrutinib response reflected expansion of private clonotypes. At baseline, clonality was higher than in age-matched healthy donors and showed a strong correlation with circulating CD8+ T-cell counts. Sampling times were not matched between patients in sustained remission and patients whose disease was progressing, and lymph node repertoires were not examined. At ibrutinib response clonality went up, during sustained remission it held steady, and at progression it dropped back toward baseline.

Comment on this clone: Its target antigen remains unknown. No quality values exist for individual bases; no much larger clone is one base distant.

V and J are trimmed by 2 bases and 2 bases, and the gene matches miss 4 bases of the junction. The CDR3, from cysteine to phenylalanine, totals 15 residues. Only the CDR3 region is kept as DNA, spanning 45 bases read in frame from base 1. The germline V gene provides CDR1 SGHRS and CDR2 YFSETQ. The receptor chain draws on TRBV5-1 and TRBJ2-7, and 10 junction bases match TRBD2. This TCR was sampled from a human donor with chronic lymphocytic leukemia. The specimen comprised PBMCs, sampled before ibrutinib treatment. The DNA reads TGCGCCAGCAGCTTCGGGACTAGCGCGGCCTACGAGCAGTACTTC. Translated, it reads CASSFGTSAAYEQYF.